This entry lists 19 T cell receptor beta chains sequenced from one sample in a study of T cell changes during pregnancy in multiple sclerosis. TCRdb's copy holds only in-frame clones and misses some; the assay was immunoSEQ multiplex PCR. The repertoire holds tens of thousands of clones, around 93% seen once, with more than 2% in the top ten. Sequenced here: peripheral blood, sampled in the second trimester of pregnancy. These receptors came from a female donor with multiple sclerosis, enrolled in a pregnancy study.

The chain is built from TRBV19 and TRBJ2-2, with D unclear. The germline V gene has CDR1 LNHDA and CDR2 SQIVND (reference sequence). CDR3 size: 14 residues. V was shortened by 2 bases and J by 4 bases, with 8 bases between the two germline ends. As DNA, the CDR3 is TGTGCCAGTAGTATACTTCGGAGCACCGGGGAGCTGTTTTTT. This gives the protein CASSILRSTGELFF. Based on the CDR3 plus reference TRBV19 and TRBJ2-2, the full variable domain is DGGITQSPKYLFRKEGQNVTLSCEQNLNHDAMYWYRQDPGQGLRLIYYSQIVNDFQKGDIAEGYSVSREKKESFPLTVTSAQKNPTAFYLCASSILRSTGELFFGEGSRLTVL.

CDR3 bases: TGCGCCAGCAGTCAAGATCTACAGGGATCGTACGAGCAGTACTTC. It translates to CASSQDLQGSYEQYF. V usage is TRBV5-1 and J usage is TRBJ2-7; D is perhaps TRBD1 (6 bases). This CDR3 contains 15 residues. Germline-derived CDR1 and CDR2 are SGHRS and YFSETQ. Trimming cost V 5 bases and J 4 bases, with 19 bases left between them.

The V and J genes are TRBV5-1 and TRBJ2-5, with TRBD2 matching over 11 bases. The length of the CDR3 is 15 residues. From germline, CDR1 is SGHRS and CDR2 YFSETQ. J was trimmed by 1 base and V by 3 bases; bases with no gene match: 2. In nucleotides, the CDR3 is TGCGCCAGCAGCTCGGGACTAGCGGTCCAAGAGACCCAGTACTTC. Translating gives CASSSGLAVQETQYF.

In this sample, this clone turned up once. The gene calls are TRBV27 and TRBJ2-1, with a weak D call TRBD1 (6 bases). This CDR3 spans 15 amino acids. Germline V CDR1 and CDR2: MNHEY, SMNVEV (reference sequence). V lost 1 base to trimming and J lost 2 bases, with 9 bases between them. CDR3 protein: CASSLFGQTYNEQFF. The CDR3 DNA reads as TGTGCCAGCAGTTTATTCGGACAGACCTACAATGAGCAGTTCTTC.

The V and J genes are TRBV6-5 and TRBJ1-1; D may be TRBD1 (6 bases). The CDR3 consists of 13 residues. Germline V gene lookup returns CDR1 MNHEY and CDR2 SVGAGI. V was cut by 6 bases and J by 5 bases, with 13 bases left in between. The CDR3 DNA reads as TGTGCCAGCAGCAAAAGGGGGGGAACTGAAGCTTTCTTT. Translation gives CASSKRGGTEAFF.

The rearrangement uses TRBV11-2 and TRBJ2-1; TRBD1 agrees at 12 bases. V was clipped by 5 bases and J by 8 bases; unmatched bases: 4. Germline V gene data show CDR1 as SGHAT and CDR2 as FQNNGV. This CDR3 comprises 14 residues. The CDR3 DNA follows: TGTGCCAGCAGCCCCAGGGACAGGGGGCATGAGCAGTTCTTC. This translates into CASSPRDRGHEQFF.

The chain's CDR3 is CASTPSGYEQYF. In DNA, the CDR3 is TGTGCCAGCACCCCGAGCGGCTACGAGCAGTACTTC. V is TRBV21-1 and J is TRBJ2-7; the DNA was not compared with TRBD2, the D call given in the table. TRBV21-1 is tagged as a pseudogene. The CDR3 has 12 amino acids.

The V and J genes are TRBV6-5 and TRBJ2-7; 9 positions agree with TRBD1. Germline assignment: CDR1 MNHEY and CDR2 SVGAGI. J was trimmed by 6 bases and V by 4 bases; bases with no gene match: 4. This CDR3 is built from 13 residues. In DNA, the CDR3 is TGTGCCAGCAGTTGGGACAGGGCGTCCGAGCAGTACTTC. Its protein is CASSWDRASEQYF.

This rearrangement joins TRBV15 to TRBJ2-7; 10 nucleotides line up with TRBD1. V dropped 3 bases and J dropped 3; count of bases not matched to a gene: 11. In germline, CDR1 is LNHNV, CDR2 YYDKDF (reference sequence). The CDR3 contains 17 residues. The CDR3 sequence is CATSSSWEGTGDYEQYF. Written as DNA, the CDR3 is TGTGCCACCAGCAGCTCCTGGGAGGGGACAGGGGACTACGAGCAGTACTTC. Variable domain in full (rest from reference TRBV15 and TRBJ2-7): DAMVIQNPRYQVTQFGKPVTLSCSQTLNHNVMYWYQQKSSQAPKLLFHYYDKDFNNEADTPDNFQSRRPNTSFCFLDIRSPGLGDTAMYLCATSSSWEGTGDYEQYFGPGTRLTVT.

This sequence joins TRBV6-5 and TRBJ1-2; TRBD1 might be the D (5 bases). V shed 5 bases and J shed 4 bases, with 14 bases lying between them. The CDR3 has 14 residues. Per germline, CDR1 MNHEY and CDR2 SVGAGI. CDR3 protein: CASSGADRAYGYTF. CDR3 coding DNA: TGTGCCAGCAGTGGAGCTGACAGAGCCTATGGCTACACCTTC.

V and J are TRBV29-1 and TRBJ2-7; the match to TRBD1 covers 9 bases. Germline CDR1 reads SQVTM; CDR2 reads ANQGSEA. The CDR3 contains 12 residues. V trimming: 5 bases; J trimming: 6 bases; junction bases outside the gene matches: 5. As DNA, the CDR3 is TGCAGCGTTCGGGACAGGGTAACCGAGCAGTACTTC. Translation gives CSVRDRVTEQYF.

This chain joins TRBV4-2 and TRBJ1-4, with D possibly being TRBD1 (5 bases). Germline assignment: CDR1 LGHNA and CDR2 YNFKEQ. V was shortened by 0 bases and J by 6 bases, with 11 bases between the two germline ends. The CDR3 is 15 residues long. In DNA form, the CDR3 reads TGTGCCAGCAGCCAAGAGGCAGGGAATGATGAAAAACTGTTTTTT. Translating gives CASSQEAGNDEKLFF.

This clone showed up just once. The V gene is TRBV28, the J gene TRBJ1-5; no reliable D call. Germline loops: CDR1 MDHEN, CDR2 SYDVKM. The CDR3 covers 13 residues. With 5 bases removed from V and 4 bases from J, the gap between germline ends came to 9 bases. CDR3 DNA: TGTGCCAGCAGTCTTGTCAGGAATCAGCCCCAGCATTTT. Translating gives CASSLVRNQPQHF.

This chain links TRBV6-5 with TRBJ1-4; tentatively, D is TRBD1 (6 bases). This CDR3 has 16 residues. V was cut by 0 bases and J by 6 bases, with 14 bases left in between. Germline V CDR1 and CDR2: MNHEY, SVGAGI. The CDR3 sequence is CASSYSMGRGYEKLFF. In DNA, the CDR3 is TGTGCCAGCAGTTACTCGATGGGCAGGGGATATGAAAAACTGTTTTTT.

V usage is TRBV29-1 and J usage is TRBJ2-3, with D perhaps matching TRBD2 (6 bases). This CDR3 has 12 amino acids. Germline CDR1 reads SQVTM; CDR2 reads ANQGSEA. V lost 4 bases and J lost 1, with 6 bases in between. The CDR3 region has the DNA TGCAGCGTTGCGGGGGGCACAGATACGCAGTATTTT. Residues: CSVAGGTDTQYF.

The chain joins TRBV13 to TRBJ2-4, with TRBD1 as a possible D gene (6 bases). The V end lost 4 bases, the J end lost 9 bases, and 10 bases lay between the germline ends. The CDR3 consists of 12 residues. CDR1 is PRHDT and CDR2 is FYEKMQ in the germline V gene (reference sequence). The CDR3 DNA sequence: TGTGCCAGCAGCTCCCAGGGGCTCATTCAGTACTTC. The encoded protein is CASSSQGLIQYF.

The table lists this clone with a count of one. The V gene is TRBV19, the J gene TRBJ2-2; 15 nucleotides align to TRBD2. With V trimmed by 5 bases and J by 6 bases, 1 base remained unmatched. Germline values: CDR1 LNHDA, CDR2 SQIVND (reference sequence). CDR3 length equals 15 residues. The CDR3 DNA reads as TGTGCCAGTAGTTGGACTAGCGGGGGGGCCGGGGAGCTGTTTTTT. As protein: CASSWTSGGAGELFF.

The V call is TRBV29-1, the J call TRBJ2-7; D is unclear. The length of the CDR3 is 11 residues. V was cut by 1 base and J by 3 bases, with 4 bases left in between. Germline lookup yields CDR1 SQVTM and CDR2 ANQGSEA. Here the CDR3 reads CSVEVYYEQYF. In DNA, the CDR3 is TGCAGCGTTGAAGTCTACTACGAGCAGTACTTC.

This clone has a single count. The rearrangement links TRBV6-4 to TRBJ2-6; 7 bases are a match to TRBD1. From germline, CDR1 is MRHNA and CDR2 SNTAGT. This CDR3 contains 15 residues. With V trimmed by 3 bases and J by 4 bases, 3 bases remained unmatched. CDR3 sequence reads: CASSEGGAGANVLTF. DNA for the CDR3: TGTGCCAGCAGTGAAGGGGGCGCCGGGGCCAACGTCCTGACTTTC.